The 28 T cell receptor beta chains below come from one sample, sequenced in a study of blood T cell repertoires in COVID-19 (TCRdb year 2020). To prepare the library, the immunoSEQ multiplex PCR assay was applied. Drawn from immuneACCESS, this table holds only the in-frame rearrangements with V and J called that TCRdb kept. Clones are partly lost; checked studies trace under half to an unresolved V gene and leave the rest unexplained. The sample table holds tens of thousands of clones, of which over 75% were seen once. Clones ranked in the top ten supply under 3% of the sample. The sample was peripheral blood. These receptors all stem from a man aged 80 or over with acute or convalescent COVID-19.

The J gene is TRBJ1-3, the V gene TRBV5-6; tentative D call: TRBD1 (6 bases). The CDR3 is 17 residues long. Trimming took 4 bases from V and 2 from J, leaving 19 bases between them. CDR1 is SGHDT, CDR2 YYEEEE, per germline. The CDR3 loop is CASSPFGGLGAGNTIYF. The CDR3 DNA is TGTGCCAGCAGCCCCTTCGGGGGGCTAGGTGCTGGAAACACCATATATTTT. The whole variable domain, remainder taken from reference TRBV5-6 and TRBJ1-3, is DAGVTQSPTHLIKTRGQQVTLRCSPKSGHDTVSWYQQALGQGPQFIFQYYEEEERQRGNFPDRFSGHQFPNYSSELNVNALLLGDSALYLCASSPFGGLGAGNTIYFGEGSWLTVV.

This clone appeared once. V and J are TRBV30 and TRBJ2-7; TRBD2 is a possible D gene (7 bases). The germline V gene encodes CDR1 GTSNPN and CDR2 SVGIG (reference sequence). The CDR3 consists of 14 residues. V dropped 5 bases and J dropped 0 bases, with 14 bases sitting between them. The CDR3 protein is CAWEGGESSYEQYF. In nucleotides, the CDR3 is TGTGCCTGGGAGGGGGGGGAGAGCTCCTACGAGCAGTACTTC.

The V and J genes are TRBV11-3 and TRBJ2-7; 7 bases fit TRBD1. This CDR3 region has 14 residues. Looked up from germline, CDR1 is SGHNT and CDR2 is YENEEA. V was clipped by 5 bases and J by 4 bases; unmatched bases: 8. The CDR3 sequence is CASSIRQGGYEQYF. CDR3 DNA: TGTGCCAGCAGCATTCGACAGGGTGGGTACGAGCAGTACTTC.

The chain is built from TRBV10-3 and TRBJ1-2, with 8 bases lining up with TRBD1. CDR3 length: 16 amino acids. CDR1 ENHRY and CDR2 SYGVKD come from the germline V gene. Losses at the gene ends were 6 bases for V and 7 bases for J; bases not matched to a gene: 16. CDR3 region: CAIRAYGQGAGFGYTF. The CDR3 DNA is TGTGCCATCAGGGCGTACGGGCAGGGGGCAGGTTTTGGCTACACCTTC.

This clone was picked up one time. The CDR3 sequence: CASSLVTAGEQFF. For the CDR3, the DNA is TGTGCCAGCAGCTTAGTTACAGCGGGAGAACAGTTCTTC. V and J are TRBV7-2 and TRBJ2-1; 8 nucleotides agree with TRBD2. Germline V lookup: CDR1 SGHTA, CDR2 FQGNSA. After removal of 1 base from V and 13 bases from J, the junction contained 6 bases not matched to a gene. CDR3 length: 13 residues.

The genes are TRBV7-9 and TRBJ2-1; TRBD1 is a possible D gene (6 bases). The CDR3 length is 14 residues. The ends were cut back, 5 bases at V and 6 bases at J, with 14 bases in the middle. Germline V gene data show CDR1 as SEHNR and CDR2 as FQNEAQ (reference sequence). Here the CDR3 DNA reads TGTGCCAGCAGCACCCGGACACAGGGCAATGAGCAGTTCTTC. Protein product: CASSTRTQGNEQFF.

This chain joins TRBV24-1 and TRBJ2-5; unclear D gene. Trimming pared 0 bases from V and 2 bases from J, leaving 3 bases between. The germline gives CDR1 KGHDR, CDR2 SFDVKD. The CDR3 sequence is 13 residues long. The CDR3 DNA follows: TGTGCCACCAGTGATTTGGTACAAGAGACCCAGTACTTC. It yields the protein CATSDLVQETQYF.

The gene calls are TRBV9 and TRBJ1-1, with D tentatively TRBD1 (5 bases). V was clipped by 0 bases and J by 1 base, with 13 bases between them. Germline V lookup: CDR1 SGDLS, CDR2 YYNGEE. The CDR3 loop spans 16 amino acids. CDR3 residues: CASSVGAGRENTEAFF. The CDR3 DNA reads as TGTGCCAGCAGCGTAGGGGCAGGGCGGGAGAACACTGAAGCTTTCTTT. Based on the CDR3 plus reference TRBV9 and TRBJ1-1, the full variable domain is DSGVTQTPKHLITATGQRVTLRCSPRSGDLSVYWYQQSLDQGLQFLIQYYNGEERAKGNILERFSAQQFPDLHSELNLSSLELGDSALYFCASSVGAGRENTEAFFGQGTRLTVV.

The V gene is TRBV24-1, the J gene TRBJ2-5; no firm D call. Germline assignment: CDR1 KGHDR and CDR2 SFDVKD. Trimming removed 2 bases at V and 5 bases at J, with 14 bases between. This CDR3 contains 15 residues. The CDR3 loop reads CATSDSQAFRETQYF. The DNA for the CDR3 is TGTGCCACCAGTGATTCCCAGGCGTTTCGGGAGACCCAGTACTTC.

V usage is TRBV19 and J usage is TRBJ1-2; 9 positions match TRBD1. The germline V gene encodes CDR1 LNHDA and CDR2 SQIVND (reference sequence). The CDR3 loop spans 15 amino acids. J lost 6 bases, V lost 1 base, and 6 bases had no gene match. The CDR3 region has the DNA TGTGCCAGTAGTATAGGGGACAGGGTGGACGATGGCTACACCTTC. Translated: CASSIGDRVDDGYTF.

V gene TRBV6-5 combines with J gene TRBJ2-1; the match to TRBD2 covers 12 bases. CDR1 MNHEY and CDR2 SVGAGI come from the germline V gene. This CDR3 is 14 amino acids long. The V gene end was trimmed by 9 bases and the J gene end by 7 bases; junction bases not matched to a gene: 7. This CDR3 is CASHLAGGPNEQFF. DNA of the CDR3: TGTGCCAGTCATCTAGCGGGAGGGCCGAATGAGCAGTTCTTC.

The V call is TRBV28, the J call TRBJ1-5, with 11 bases lining up with TRBD1. The CDR3 covers 20 residues. Germline CDR1 and CDR2: MDHEN and SYDVKM. V was clipped by 4 bases and J by 1 base; unmatched bases: 15. CDR3 in DNA: TGTGCCAGCAGTTCGGACAGGGGGCGATTCAATCCGGCCAGCAATCAGCCCCAGCATTTT. It is translated as CASSSDRGRFNPASNQPQHF. The full variable domain, completed using reference TRBV28 and TRBJ1-5, is DVKVTQSSRYLVKRTGEKVFLECVQDMDHENMFWYRQDPGLGLRLIYFSYDVKMKEKGDIPEGYSVSREKKERFSLILESASTNQTSMYLCASSSDRGRFNPASNQPQHFGDGTRLSIL.

The chain combines TRBV5-4 with TRBJ1-1, with 7 bases aligning to TRBD1. The CDR3 contains 15 residues. In germline, CDR1 is SGHNT, CDR2 YYREEE (reference sequence). The J segment lost 1 base and the V segment lost 3 bases, leaving 6 bases of the junction unmatched. This CDR3 is CASSSRQGTNTEAFF. CDR3 nucleotides: TGTGCCAGCAGCTCTCGACAGGGTACGAACACTGAAGCTTTCTTT.

The count of this clone is one. This chain joins TRBV9 and TRBJ2-3, with D possibly being TRBD1 (5 bases). The CDR3 length is 16 residues. Germline CDR1 is SGDLS and CDR2 is YYNGEE. V lost 4 bases, J lost 4 bases, and 19 bases lay in between. In DNA, the CDR3 is TGTGCCAGCAGCCCCGGAACGGGCAGGGTTTCAGATACGCAGTATTTT. This encodes CASSPGTGRVSDTQYF.

The chain has TRBV7-8 and TRBJ2-3; 11 nucleotides align to TRBD1. Germline V CDR1 and CDR2: SGHVS, FQNEAQ. This CDR3 spans 15 amino acids. Trimming cost V 5 bases and J 4 bases; bases outside gene matches: 5. The CDR3 nucleotides read TGTGCCAGCAGCCGCCCGGGACAGGGGGCAGATACGCAGTATTTT. Translating gives CASSRPGQGADTQYF.

The chain combines TRBV5-4 with TRBJ2-1; a possible D gene is TRBD2 (5 bases). Germline V gene data show CDR1 as SGHNT and CDR2 as YYREEE (reference sequence). V lost 0 bases and J lost 0, with 13 bases in between. This CDR3 has 17 residues. This chain's CDR3 is CASSLAGAASSYNEQFF. The CDR3 nucleotides read TGTGCCAGCAGCTTGGCTGGAGCGGCAAGCTCCTACAATGAGCAGTTCTTC. Complete variable domain (other parts from reference TRBV5-4 and TRBJ2-1): ETGVTQSPTHLIKTRGQQVTLRCSSQSGHNTVSWYQQALGQGPQFIFQYYREEENGRGNFPPRFSGLQFPNYSSELNVNALELDDSALYLCASSLAGAASSYNEQFFGPGTRLTVL.

This chain connects TRBV2 to TRBJ1-6, with D perhaps matching TRBD1 (6 bases). This CDR3 comprises 15 residues. The germline V gene encodes CDR1 SNHLY and CDR2 FYNNEI. Deletions cut 1 base from V and 5 bases from J, with 9 bases between. The CDR3 is CASSEGGGHNSPLHF. The CDR3 region has the DNA TGTGCCAGCAGTGAAGGGGGGGGGCATAATTCACCCCTCCACTTT.

The chain recombines TRBV6-2 or TRBV6-3 with TRBJ2-1; D might be TRBD1 (5 bases). CDR3 size: 15 residues. The germline V and J ends were trimmed by 2 bases and 6 bases, with 14 bases remaining between them. CDR1 MNHEY and CDR2 SVGEGT come from the germline V gene. In DNA form, the CDR3 reads TGTGCCAGCAGTTACAGGTCAGGGTCGGGCAATGAGCAGTTCTTC. This codes for CASSYRSGSGNEQFF.

The chain recombines TRBV24-1 with TRBJ2-5; 7 bases match TRBD2. Germline V gene lookup returns CDR1 KGHDR and CDR2 SFDVKD. With V trimmed by 6 bases and J by 4 bases, 7 bases remained unmatched. This CDR3 is 14 amino acids long. CDR3 in amino acids: CATSLSSGGETQYF. The CDR3 DNA is TGTGCCACCAGTTTATCTAGCGGAGGAGAGACCCAGTACTTC.

The rearrangement joins TRBV3-1 (or the pseudogene TRBV3-2) to TRBJ2-1; 7 bases are a match to TRBD1. This CDR3 spans 12 amino acids. With 6 bases clipped from V and 7 bases from J, the junction kept 3 bases outside the gene matches. Germline assignment: CDR1 LGHDT and CDR2 YNNKEL (reference sequence). The CDR3 DNA is TGTGCCAGCAGTCGCAGGGGGAATGAGCAGTTCTTC. It yields the protein CASSRRGNEQFF.

The chain links TRBV7-2 to TRBJ2-5; D is ambiguous. CDR1 SGHTA and CDR2 FQGNSA come from the germline V gene. The CDR3 is 13 residues long. V was shortened by 4 bases and J by 2 bases, with 8 bases between the two germline ends. The CDR3 sequence: CASSSTRQETQYF. CDR3 nucleotides: TGTGCCAGCAGCTCCACACGTCAAGAGACCCAGTACTTC. Drawing the rest from reference TRBV7-2 and TRBJ2-5, the complete variable domain is GAGVSQSPSNKVTEKGKDVELRCDPISGHTALYWYRQSLGQGLEFLIYFQGNSAPDKSGLPSDRFSAERTGGSVSTLTIQRTQQEDSAVYLCASSSTRQETQYFGPGTRLLVL.

As for this clone: The sample carries other DNA sequences with the same CDR3. V is TRBV24-1 and J is TRBJ2-1, with 10 bases identical to TRBD2. The CDR3 consists of 15 residues. Germline CDR1 reads KGHDR; CDR2 reads SFDVKD. V lost 4 bases to trimming and J lost 4 bases; unmatched junction nucleotides: 3. The CDR3 coding sequence is TGTGCCACCAGTGACGCTAGCGGGAGTTACAATGAGCAGTTCTTC. Translating it yields CATSDASGSYNEQFF.

The chain carries TRBV10-2 and TRBJ1-6; no clear D gene. Looked up from germline, CDR1 is WSHSY and CDR2 is SAAADI. The CDR3 has 15 residues. The V and J ends lost 4 bases and 5 bases respectively, with 12 bases between them. CDR3 bases: TGCGCCAGCAGTGTGGCAGCGGCGGATAATTCACCCCTCCACTTT. It yields the protein CASSVAAADNSPLHF.

The CDR3 is CAISESRGINEKLFF. The DNA for the CDR3 is TGTGCCATCAGTGAGTCGCGAGGGATTAATGAAAAACTGTTTTTT. The chain has TRBV10-3 and TRBJ1-4; unclear D gene. This CDR3 region has 15 residues. Germline V gene sequence: CDR1 ENHRY, CDR2 SYGVKD. V was cut by 0 bases and J by 4 bases, with 9 bases left in between.

This clone was seen only once. The V gene is TRBV14, the J gene TRBJ2-7; D is possibly TRBD1 (6 bases). V lost 3 bases to trimming and J lost 2 bases, with 8 bases between them. The germline V gene encodes CDR1 SGHDN and CDR2 FVKESK. This CDR3 is built from 13 residues. CDR3 region: CASSHWDTYEQYF. DNA for the CDR3: TGTGCCAGCAGCCACTGGGACACCTACGAGCAGTACTTC.

This clone has just a few counts. The chain uses TRBV2 and TRBJ1-2, with TRBD1 as a possible D gene (5 bases). V was trimmed by 7 bases and J by 4 bases, leaving 10 bases between them. The CDR3 length is 12 residues. Germline-derived CDR1 and CDR2 are SNHLY and FYNNEI. The CDR3 reads CASKGVGYGYTF. CDR3 DNA: TGTGCCAGCAAAGGGGTTGGCTATGGCTACACCTTC.

The V gene is TRBV6-5, the J gene TRBJ1-1; 8 bases are a match to TRBD1. The CDR3 consists of 14 residues. V dropped 4 bases and J dropped 1; count of bases not matched to a gene: 2. CDR1 is MNHEY and CDR2 is SVGAGI in the germline V gene. As DNA, the CDR3 is TGTGCCAGCAGTTGGACAGGGCCGAACACTGAAGCTTTCTTT. It translates to CASSWTGPNTEAFF.

The chain is built from TRBV19 and TRBJ1-6, with TRBD1 as a possible D gene (5 bases). Germline CDR1 reads LNHDA; CDR2 reads SQIVND (reference sequence). CDR3 size: 15 residues. V was clipped by 3 bases and J by 7 bases, with 13 bases between them. CDR3 sequence reads: CASSMKGARNSPLHF. DNA for the CDR3: TGTGCCAGTAGTATGAAAGGGGCGCGGAATTCACCCCTCCACTTT.